The rows below give T cell receptor beta chains drawn from one sample of a study of a mutant IDH1 vaccine in newly diagnosed glioma. These receptors lack a known antigen. TCRdb's copy holds only in-frame clones and misses some; the assay was immunoSEQ multiplex PCR. The table shows 35,000 to 50,000 clones, with 84% occurring only once. The sequencing used PBMCs, collected from a glioma patient whose treatment included an IDH1 peptide vaccine. These TCRs come from a man between 40 and 49 years old with glioma. Both conserved end residues are part of each CDR3. The order of the fields is V gene, D gene, J gene, clone size, CDR3 DNA, CDR3 protein. D genes are given only for firm matches. A row's size may be missing; if present it is once, few, many or a size class.

>TRBV29-1|-|TRBJ1-2|-
TGCAGCGCCAAAATCGCTTCGAGCTACACCTTC
CSAKIASSYTF
>TRBV7-9|TRBD1|TRBJ2-7|-
TGTGCCAGCAGGCCCCCAACTTTGACAGGGGAGTGGCCTTACGAGCAGTACTTC
CASRPPTLTGEWPYEQYF
>TRBV11-1|TRBD1|TRBJ2-5|-
TGTGCCAGCAGCGGAGGGTGGGGACAGGGTTTGGGAGAGACCCAGTACTTC
CASSGGWGQGLGETQYF
>TRBV20-1|-|TRBJ2-7|-
TGCAGCGTTAAGGGTGCCTACGAGCAGTACTTC
CSVKGAYEQYF
>TRBV10-1|TRBD1|TRBJ1-5|-
TGCGCCAGCAGTGAGATCAGGGGGCCTTATAGCAATCAGCCCCAGCATTTT
CASSEIRGPYSNQPQHF
>TRBV21-1|-|TRBJ2-5|-
TGTGCCAGCAGCACTGGGGACAGCAGTAGGGAGACCCAGTACTTC
CASSTGDSSRETQYF
>TRBV19|TRBD1|TRBJ1-2|-
TGTGCCAGTCAACAGGGGGCCTATGGCTACACCTTC
CASQQGAYGYTF
>TRBV9|-|TRBJ2-1|-
TGTGCCAGCAGCCCAAGACTCGCGTACAATGAGCAGTTCTTC
CASSPRLAYNEQFF
>TRBV19|-|TRBJ1-2|-
TGTGCCAGTAGTATAGCAATCGGGGGATACTCGACCTACACCTTC
CASSIAIGGYSTYTF
>TRBV2|-|TRBJ1-2|-
TGTGCCAGCCTCCGGGACACCCCAACAGGAGGCTACACCTTC
CASLRDTPTGGYTF
>TRBV9|-|TRBJ1-1|-
TGTGCCGGGAGGCTTTATGCTTTCTTT
CAGRLYAFF
>TRBV27|-|TRBJ1-2|-
TGTGCCAGCACCAAATTACAGGAGAACTATGGCTACACCTTC
CASTKLQENYGYTF
>TRBV7-2|TRBD1|TRBJ2-4|-
TGTGCCAGCAGCACCGGGACAGGGAAAAACATTCAGTACTTC
CASSTGTGKNIQYF
>TRBV19|-|TRBJ1-5|-
TGTGCCAGTAGTTACAGAGATAGCAATCAGCCCCAGCATTTT
CASSYRDSNQPQHF
>TRBV18|-|TRBJ1-4|-
TGTGCCAGCTCAACTGGGCCCGCAACTAATGAAAAACTGTTTTTT
CASSTGPATNEKLFF
>TRBV29-1|TRBD1|TRBJ2-1|-
TGCAGCTCAGCCAAGACAGGGGGCCGGAATGAGCAGTTCTTC
CSSAKTGGRNEQFF
>TRBV28|-|TRBJ1-5|-
TGTGCCAGCAGCTTCGGACTTAGCAATCAGCCCCAGCATTTT
CASSFGLSNQPQHF
>TRBV6-5|-|TRBJ1-5|-
TGTGCCAGCAGAAGGTCAGGGGGCAATCAGCCCCAGCATTTT
CASRRSGGNQPQHF
>TRBV19|-|TRBJ1-2|few
TGTGCCAGTAGTATGCCCCAGGGGAATGGCTACACCTTC
CASSMPQGNGYTF
>TRBV4-1|TRBD2|TRBJ2-7|-
TGCGCCAGCAGCCTAAGCGGGGTAGCGGGGAACTACGAGCAGTACTTC
CASSLSGVAGNYEQYF
>TRBV9|-|TRBJ2-1|-
TGTGCCAGCAACACGCCAGGTGCGGTTGAGCAGTTCTTC
CASNTPGAVEQFF
>TRBV19|-|TRBJ1-5|few
TGTGCCAGTAGTATCAAGTCCAGGGGCCAGGGGCAGCCCCAGCATTTT
CASSIKSRGQGQPQHF
>TRBV5-6|TRBD2|TRBJ2-7|-
TGTGCCAGCAGCTTTTCCGGGGGGGTCAGCTACGAGCAGTACTTC
CASSFSGGVSYEQYF
>TRBV6-5|-|TRBJ2-7|-
TGTGCCTCCGCAAGTCCAGTACTCTCCGAGCAGTACTTC
CASASPVLSEQYF
>TRBV7-7|-|TRBJ2-3|-
TGTGCCAGCAGCCCGGGCCTCGACGGGGATACGCAGTATTTT
CASSPGLDGDTQYF
>TRBV7-9|-|TRBJ2-2|-
TGTGCCAGCAGCCCCGCCTCCGGGGAGCTGTTTTTT
CASSPASGELFF
>TRBV7-2|-|TRBJ1-5|once
TGTGCCAGCAGCTTAAGGTCGGCTAATCAGCCCCAGCATTTT
CASSLRSANQPQHF
>TRBV5-1|-|TRBJ1-1|-
TGCGCCAGCAGCGGCGGGCATGGGAACACTGAAGCTTTCTTT
CASSGGHGNTEAFF
>TRBV5-4|TRBD1|TRBJ2-3|-
TGTGCCAGCAGCCCGCGGACAGGGGGCACAGATACGCAGTATTTT
CASSPRTGGTDTQYF
>TRBV7-9|-|TRBJ2-5|once
TGTGCCAGCAGCCTTCAAGAGACCCAGTACTTC
CASSLQETQYF
>TRBV4-1|-|TRBJ1-3|-
TGCGCCAGCAGCCAAGTTGCAGGGAGAAGGGGAAACACCATATATTTT
CASSQVAGRRGNTIYF
>TRBV5-1|-|TRBJ1-5|-
TGCGCCAGCAGCTTGGGAGACAGTTATAGCAATCAGCCCCAGCATTTT
CASSLGDSYSNQPQHF
>TRBV9|-|TRBJ2-5|-
TGTGCCAGCAGCCAGGAGGAGACCCAGTACTTC
CASSQEETQYF
>TRBV6-4|-|TRBJ2-1|-
TGTGCCAGCAGTCTGTTGGGGGCCGCCTACAATGAGCAGTTCTTC
CASSLLGAAYNEQFF
>TRBV7-6|TRBD2|TRBJ2-2|-
TGTGCCAGCAGCCTCGGGACTAGCGGAACCGGGGAGCTGTTTTTT
CASSLGTSGTGELFF
>TRBV4-1|-|TRBJ1-5|-
TGCGCCAGCAGCCAAGTGGCCCAGGGAGGGGCCCAGCATTTT
CASSQVAQGGAQHF
>TRBV25-1|TRBD1|TRBJ2-4|-
TGTGCCAGCAGTGCTCCGGGACAGTTAACTACTGGCTTTAACATTCAGTACTTC
CASSAPGQLTTGFNIQYF
>TRBV7-3|-|TRBJ2-3|-
TGTGCCAGCAGCCCCGGCGTGGGATACACAGATACGCAGTATTTT
CASSPGVGYTDTQYF
>TRBV29-1|TRBD1|TRBJ1-4|-
TGCAGCGTTCACCGACAGGGTAATGAAAAACTGTTTTTT
CSVHRQGNEKLFF
>TRBV7-9|-|TRBJ1-1|-
TGTGCCAGCAGCTTACTCCAAGGTACTGAAGCTTTCTTT
CASSLLQGTEAFF
>TRBV10-3|-|TRBJ1-5|few
TGTGCCGTACAGGGAGGGGATCAGCCCCAGCATTTT
CAVQGGDQPQHF
>TRBV4-3|TRBD1|TRBJ1-2|-
TGCGCCAGCAGCCAAGTTCGGACAGGGGATTATGGCTACACCTTC
CASSQVRTGDYGYTF
>TRBV28|TRBD1|TRBJ1-2|once
TGTGCCAGCAGTTTACCTCGTCGGGACAGGACTCACTATGGCTACACCTTC
CASSLPRRDRTHYGYTF
>TRBV5-1|-|TRBJ2-7|-
TGCGCCAGCAGCTTGTCCTACAGGACTCTCTGGTACGAGCAGTACTTC
CASSLSYRTLWYEQYF
>TRBV9|-|TRBJ2-3|-
TGTGCCAGCAGCGCCCTCATGGGAGGGGGGACTAGCACAGATACGCAGTATTTT
CASSALMGGGTSTDTQYF